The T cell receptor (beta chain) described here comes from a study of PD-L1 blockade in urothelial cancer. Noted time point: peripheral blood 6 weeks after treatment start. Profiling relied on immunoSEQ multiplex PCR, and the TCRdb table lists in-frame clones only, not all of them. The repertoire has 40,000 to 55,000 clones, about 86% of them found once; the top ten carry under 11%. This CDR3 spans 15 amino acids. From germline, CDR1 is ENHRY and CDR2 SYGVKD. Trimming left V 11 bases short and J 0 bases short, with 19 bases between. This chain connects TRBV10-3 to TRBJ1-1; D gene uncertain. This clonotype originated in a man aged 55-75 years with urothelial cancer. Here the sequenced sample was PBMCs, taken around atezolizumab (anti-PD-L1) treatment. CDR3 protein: CAATGSTTMNTEAFF. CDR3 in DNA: TGTGCCGCAACCGGAAGCACTACAATGAACACTGAAGCTTTCTTT.